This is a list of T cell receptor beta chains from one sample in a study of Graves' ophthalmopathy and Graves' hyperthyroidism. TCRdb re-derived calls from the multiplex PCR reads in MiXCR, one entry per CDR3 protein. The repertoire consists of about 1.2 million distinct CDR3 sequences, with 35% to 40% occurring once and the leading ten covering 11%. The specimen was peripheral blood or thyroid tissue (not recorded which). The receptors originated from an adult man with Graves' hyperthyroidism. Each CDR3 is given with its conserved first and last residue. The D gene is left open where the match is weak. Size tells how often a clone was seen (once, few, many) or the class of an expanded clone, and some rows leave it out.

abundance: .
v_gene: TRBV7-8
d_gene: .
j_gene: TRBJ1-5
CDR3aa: CAWGTGNNQPQHF
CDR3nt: TGTGCCTGGGGAACAGGGAACAATCAGCCCCAGCATTTT

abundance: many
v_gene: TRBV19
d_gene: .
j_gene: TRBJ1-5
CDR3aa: CASSIAGGGGLPQHF
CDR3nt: TGTGCCAGTAGTATAGCCGGAGGGGGAGGCCTGCCCCAGCATTTT

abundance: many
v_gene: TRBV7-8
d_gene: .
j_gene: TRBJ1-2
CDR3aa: CASSFSEVDGYTF
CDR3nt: TGTGCCAGCAGCTTTTCAGAAGTAGATGGCTACACCTTC

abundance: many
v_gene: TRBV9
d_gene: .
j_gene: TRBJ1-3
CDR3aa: CASSADGVSGNTIYF
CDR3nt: TGTGCCAGCAGCGCCGATGGAGTGTCTGGAAACACCATATATTTT

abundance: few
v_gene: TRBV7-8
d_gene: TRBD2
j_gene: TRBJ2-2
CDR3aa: CASSWRISGGPYTGELFF
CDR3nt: TGTGCCAGCAGCTGGAGGATCTCGGGAGGGCCGTACACCGGGGAGCTGTTTTTT

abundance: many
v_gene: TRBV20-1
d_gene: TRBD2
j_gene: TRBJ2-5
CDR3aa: CSGTTSGRETQYF
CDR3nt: TGCAGTGGCACCACTAGCGGGAGGGAGACCCAGTACTTC

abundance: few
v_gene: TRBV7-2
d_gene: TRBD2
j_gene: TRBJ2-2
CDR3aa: CASSLGGGMILRELFF
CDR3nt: TGTGCCAGCAGCTTAGGGGGAGGGATGATTCTACGGGAGCTGTTTTTT

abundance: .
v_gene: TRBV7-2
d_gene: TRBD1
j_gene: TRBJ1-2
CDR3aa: CASSLADRGVGYTF
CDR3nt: TGTGCCAGCAGCTTAGCAGACAGGGGAGTCGGCTACACCTTC

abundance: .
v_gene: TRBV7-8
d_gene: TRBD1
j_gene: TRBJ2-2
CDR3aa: CASSPRTGGTSPNTGELFF
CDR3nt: TGTGCCAGCAGCCCCAGGACAGGGGGTACAAGTCCGAACACCGGGGAGCTGTTTTTT

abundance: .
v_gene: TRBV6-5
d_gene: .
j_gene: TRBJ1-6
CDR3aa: CASRNVEGSPLHF
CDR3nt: TGTGCCAGCAGGAACGTGGAAGGATCACCCCTCCACTTT

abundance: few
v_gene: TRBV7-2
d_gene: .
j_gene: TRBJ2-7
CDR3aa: CASSRHSSYEQYF
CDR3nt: TGTGCCAGCAGCCGACACAGCTCCTACGAGCAGTACTTC

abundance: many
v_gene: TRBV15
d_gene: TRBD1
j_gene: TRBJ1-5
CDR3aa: CATSELDRDYNQPQHF
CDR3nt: TGTGCCACCAGCGAGTTGGACAGGGATTACAATCAGCCCCAGCATTTT

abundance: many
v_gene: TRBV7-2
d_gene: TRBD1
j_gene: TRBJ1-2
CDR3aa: CASSLGQAETGYTF
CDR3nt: TGTGCCAGCAGCCTGGGACAGGCTGAGACTGGCTACACCTTC

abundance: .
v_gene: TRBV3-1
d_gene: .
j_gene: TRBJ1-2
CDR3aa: CASSRQGADGYTF
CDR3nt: TGTGCCAGCAGCCGCCAAGGAGCGGATGGCTACACCTTC

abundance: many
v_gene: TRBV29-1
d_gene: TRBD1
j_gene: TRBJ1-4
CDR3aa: CSVRDRGREKLFF
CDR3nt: TGCAGCGTTCGCGACAGGGGGAGGGAAAAACTGTTTTTT

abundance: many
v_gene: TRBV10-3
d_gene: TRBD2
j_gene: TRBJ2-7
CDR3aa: CAISDRTRNPYEQYF
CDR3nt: TGTGCCATCAGTGACAGGACTAGGAACCCCTACGAGCAGTACTTC

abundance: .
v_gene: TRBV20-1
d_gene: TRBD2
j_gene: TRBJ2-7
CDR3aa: CSADGTRSYEQYF
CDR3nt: TGCAGTGCTGACGGGACTAGATCCTACGAGCAGTACTTC

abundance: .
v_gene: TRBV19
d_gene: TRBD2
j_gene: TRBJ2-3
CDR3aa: CASKRGGGDTQYF
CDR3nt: TGTGCCAGTAAACGAGGCGGGGGGGATACGCAGTATTTT

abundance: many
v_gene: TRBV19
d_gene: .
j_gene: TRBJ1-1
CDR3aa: CASRRRGREAFF
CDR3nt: TGTGCCAGTAGGCGCAGAGGTAGGGAAGCTTTCTTT

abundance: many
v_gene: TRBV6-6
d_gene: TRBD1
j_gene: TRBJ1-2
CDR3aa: CASSYPTGVHYGYTF
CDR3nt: TGTGCCAGCAGTTACCCTACAGGGGTGCACTATGGCTACACCTTC

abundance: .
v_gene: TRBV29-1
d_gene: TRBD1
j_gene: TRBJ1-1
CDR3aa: CSVHQDRVGPTEAFF
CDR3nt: TGCAGCGTCCACCAGGACAGGGTTGGACCGACTGAAGCTTTCTTT

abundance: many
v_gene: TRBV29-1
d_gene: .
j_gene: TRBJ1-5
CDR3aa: CSVEKQVPGGQPQHF
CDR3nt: TGCAGCGTTGAAAAACAGGTCCCGGGGGGACAGCCCCAGCATTTT

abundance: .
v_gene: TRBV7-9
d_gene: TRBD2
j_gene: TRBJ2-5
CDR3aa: CASSSHRPITSGQETQYF
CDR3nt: TGTGCCAGCAGCTCCCACCGCCCGATTACTAGCGGCCAAGAGACCCAGTACTTC

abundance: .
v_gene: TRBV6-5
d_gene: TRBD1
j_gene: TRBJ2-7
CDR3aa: CASSYDRGTSYEQYF
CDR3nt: TGTGCCAGCAGCTACGACAGGGGAACCTCCTACGAGCAGTACTTC

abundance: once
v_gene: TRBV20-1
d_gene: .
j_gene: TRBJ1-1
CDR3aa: CSANGVVEAFF
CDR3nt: TGCAGTGCCAATGGAGTGGTTGAAGCTTTCTTT

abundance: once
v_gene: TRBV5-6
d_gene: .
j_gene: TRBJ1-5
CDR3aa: CASSTWTENQPQHF
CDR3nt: TGTGCCAGCAGCACCTGGACAGAGAATCAGCCCCAGCATTTT

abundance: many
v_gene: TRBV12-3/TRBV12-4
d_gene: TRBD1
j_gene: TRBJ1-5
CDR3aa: CASSLSGGSNQPQHF
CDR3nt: TGTGCCAGCAGTTTATCAGGGGGGAGCAATCAGCCCCAGCATTTT

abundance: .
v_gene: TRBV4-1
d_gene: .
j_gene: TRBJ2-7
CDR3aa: CASSQDREVSYEQYF
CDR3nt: TGCGCCAGCAGCCAAGACAGGGAAGTCTCCTACGAGCAGTACTTC